This TCR beta chain came from a study of T cells after yellow fever vaccination. Background on the study: Where fractions had low cell numbers, libraries were prepared from them with the SMART-Seq v4 Ultra Low Input RNA kit.

Whole-study findings and limits: Abundant clonotypes from the bulk population could get into FACS-sorted repertoires as contaminants. Most primary-vaccination clones reappeared after the booster (about 95% CD4, about 88% CD8).

With respect to this clonotype: Antigen specificity is unknown.

In making TCR cDNA, 5'RACE template switching added a universal primer site and UMIs to it. TCRdb redid the calling of the 5' RACE reads with MiXCR, one entry per CDR3 protein. This table holds roughly 310,000 distinct CDR3 sequences, approximately 3.8% found once. Trimming left V 4 bases short and J 1 base short, with 10 bases between. CDR1 and CDR2 from the germline V gene are SQVTM and ANQGSEA. This CDR3 is 14 amino acids long. Source: PBMCs, taken on the day of the yellow fever booster vaccination. The sequence was collected from a man younger than 30 who received the YFV17D yellow fever vaccine. The V gene is TRBV29-1, the J gene TRBJ2-2; D not resolved. As DNA, the CDR3 is TGCAGCGTTGCGAACAGATTGAACACCGGGGAGCTGTTTTTT. As protein: CSVANRLNTGELFF.